One and the same sample provided the 20 T cell receptor beta chains below, sequenced in a study of blood T cell repertoires in COVID-19. Data came from immunoSEQ multiplex PCR; TCRdb stores just in-frame clones and leaves some out. The data show 200,000 to 250,000 clones, roughly 89% seen once. Material: peripheral blood. Receptors were obtained from a man in his 60s who had recovered from COVID-19.

The V gene is TRBV5-1, the J gene TRBJ2-7; TRBD2 agrees at 7 bases. V dropped 0 bases and J dropped 6; count of bases not matched to a gene: 3. The CDR3 totals 13 residues. CDR1 is SGHRS, CDR2 YFSETQ, per germline. CDR3 DNA sequence: TGCGCCAGCAGCTTGGGACTAGCAGGCGAGCAGTACTTC. This encodes CASSLGLAGEQYF.

The chain has TRBV9 and TRBJ2-5; 8 bases match TRBD2. Germline V gene data show CDR1 as SGDLS and CDR2 as YYNGEE. The V gene end was trimmed by 3 bases and the J gene end by 5 bases; junction bases not matched to a gene: 9. CDR3 length: 15 residues. CDR3 sequence: CASSAGTRPGETQYF. The CDR3 bases are TGTGCCAGCAGCGCAGGGACTAGGCCAGGGGAGACCCAGTACTTC. The full variable domain, its missing parts supplied by reference TRBV9 and TRBJ2-5, is DSGVTQTPKHLITATGQRVTLRCSPRSGDLSVYWYQQSLDQGLQFLIQYYNGEERAKGNILERFSAQQFPDLHSELNLSSLELGDSALYFCASSAGTRPGETQYFGPGTRLLVL.

The sample holds a few counts of this clone. Here the CDR3 reads CASSQARGGVETQYF. The CDR3 region has the DNA TGTGCCAGCAGCCAAGCTAGAGGGGGCGTGGAGACCCAGTACTTC. V and J are TRBV4-2 and TRBJ2-5, with 7 bases that match TRBD1. The CDR3 runs 15 residues. Germline loops: CDR1 LGHNA, CDR2 YNFKEQ. V lost 1 base and J lost 5; bases outside the gene matches: 7.

CDR3 bases: TGCAGCGTGGATTGGGTTAGCGGGTACAATGAGCAGTTCTTC. Translation gives CSVDWVSGYNEQFF. The chain uses TRBV29-1 and TRBJ2-1, with 7 bases lining up with TRBD2. Losses at the gene ends were 6 bases for V and 4 bases for J; bases not matched to a gene: 9. From germline, CDR1 is SQVTM and CDR2 ANQGSEA. There are 14 residues in the CDR3.

The chain has TRBV6-5 and TRBJ2-7; 8 nucleotides agree with TRBD1. The V gene's germline CDR1 is MNHEY and CDR2 SVGAGI. The ends lost 6 bases at V and 2 bases at J; junction bases unmatched: 6. The CDR3 runs 14 residues. The CDR3 sequence: CASRMTGDTYEQYF. The CDR3 nucleotides read TGTGCCAGCAGGATGACAGGGGACACCTACGAGCAGTACTTC.

The chain links TRBV7-2 to TRBJ1-3, with a tentative D call TRBD1 (5 bases). V was trimmed by 7 bases and J by 0 bases, leaving 16 bases between them. Per the germline V gene, CDR1 is SGHTA and CDR2 is FQGNSA. This CDR3 contains 16 residues. In DNA form, the CDR3 reads TGTGCCAGCAATCCCGGAGGGGCACCCTCTGGAAACACCATATATTTT. Its protein is CASNPGGAPSGNTIYF.

The CDR3 is CASRAQGAGTYEQYF. The CDR3 nucleotides read TGTGCCAGCAGGGCGCAGGGGGCAGGGACCTACGAGCAGTACTTC. This rearrangement joins TRBV28 to TRBJ2-7, with 8 positions matching TRBD1. V lost 6 bases to trimming and J lost 2 bases; unmatched junction nucleotides: 9. From germline, CDR1 is MDHEN and CDR2 SYDVKM. The CDR3 is 15 residues long.

The DNA for the CDR3 is TGTGCCAGCAGCCGGGGACTTGGGGAGACCCAGTACTTC. Encoded protein: CASSRGLGETQYF. The rearrangement joins TRBV7-2 to TRBJ2-5, with D possibly TRBD2 on 6 matching bases. Germline CDR1 reads SGHTA; CDR2 reads FQGNSA. This CDR3 comprises 13 residues. The V and J ends lost 5 bases and 5 bases respectively, with 12 bases between them. Full variable domain (missing parts from reference TRBV7-2 and TRBJ2-5): GAGVSQSPSNKVTEKGKDVELRCDPISGHTALYWYRQSLGQGLEFLIYFQGNSAPDKSGLPSDRFSAERTGGSVSTLTIQRTQQEDSAVYLCASSRGLGETQYFGPGTRLLVL.

V is TRBV18 and J is TRBJ2-1; no clear D. V lost 3 bases and J lost 3, with 12 bases in between. This CDR3 region has 15 residues. Looked up from germline, CDR1 is KGHSH and CDR2 is LQKENI. CDR3 bases: TGTGCCAGCTCACCGCGCGACTCACTCTACAATGAGCAGTTCTTC. This sequence encodes CASSPRDSLYNEQFF.

The chain combines TRBV6-5 with TRBJ2-5; weak D call: TRBD1 (6 bases). V was pared by 8 bases and J by 5 bases, with 21 bases between. Germline V gives CDR1 MNHEY, CDR2 SVGAGI. This CDR3 has 15 residues. DNA for the CDR3: TGTGCCAGCGGCGGAGGACAGTGGGGGCCGGAGACCCAGTACTTC. It translates to CASGGGQWGPETQYF.

The chain carries TRBV19 and TRBJ2-2, with 13 nucleotides matching TRBD2. In germline, CDR1 is LNHDA, CDR2 SQIVND (reference sequence). J lost 3 bases, V lost 7 bases, and 11 bases had no gene match. The CDR3 runs 18 residues. The CDR3 protein is CASNRPPGLAGHTGELFF. The DNA for the CDR3 is TGTGCCAGTAACCGGCCGCCGGGACTAGCGGGACACACCGGGGAGCTGTTTTTT.

This clone was seen just once. Its ends do not fully match the called genes, so a read error is possible. The chain has TRBV7-7 and TRBJ2-3, with D possibly matching TRBD2 (5 bases). Germline CDR1 is SSHAT and CDR2 is FNYEAQ (reference sequence). The CDR3 has 12 residues. For the CDR3, the DNA is TGTGCTAGCAGTCCGGGCGGGGATACGCAGTATTTT. Residues: CASSPGGDTQYF.

The rearrangement links TRBV14 to TRBJ2-7; 7 bases line up with TRBD1. The germline V gene has CDR1 SGHDN and CDR2 FVKESK. The CDR3 extends over 14 amino acids. V was clipped by 4 bases and J by 5 bases; unmatched bases: 8. The CDR3 spells CASSPRDRDHEQYF. CDR3 in DNA: TGTGCCAGCAGCCCAAGAGACAGGGACCACGAGCAGTACTTC.

The V and J genes are TRBV27 and TRBJ1-2; perhaps TRBD1 as D (6 bases). The CDR3 is made up of 13 amino acids. Trimming removed 4 bases from V and 7 bases from J, with 13 bases in between. In germline, CDR1 is MNHEY, CDR2 SMNVEV (reference sequence). The CDR3 DNA reads as TGTGCCAGCAGTTACATGGGGGCGGGTGGCTACACCTTC. It translates to CASSYMGAGGYTF.

This clone was found a few times. The genes are TRBV19 and TRBJ2-3; D might be TRBD2 (6 bases). CDR3 length equals 15 residues. Germline assignment: CDR1 LNHDA and CDR2 SQIVND (reference sequence). Trimming left V 6 bases short and J 3 bases short, with 16 bases between. In nucleotides, the CDR3 is TGTGCCAGTAGGGAGCGGGCCACCTCTACAGATACGCAGTATTTT. It is translated as CASRERATSTDTQYF.

The chain uses TRBV5-4 and TRBJ1-2, with 12 bases identical to TRBD1. Trimming took 5 bases from V and 2 from J; bases not matched to a gene: 7. Germline-derived CDR1 and CDR2 are SGHNT and YYREEE (reference sequence). CDR3 length: 16 residues. The CDR3 protein is CASRRGQGASNYGYTF. CDR3 nucleotide sequence: TGTGCCAGCAGGCGGGGACAGGGGGCTTCAAACTATGGCTACACCTTC.

The table lists this clone with a few counts. The chain joins TRBV4-2 to TRBJ1-1; weak D call: TRBD1 (5 bases). Germline assignment: CDR1 LGHNA and CDR2 YNFKEQ. The CDR3 spans 17 residues. V lost 1 base to trimming and J lost 0 bases, with 15 bases between them. As DNA, the CDR3 is TGTGCCAGCAGCCAAGCTATGGAACGGACACTGAACACTGAAGCTTTCTTT. Encoded protein: CASSQAMERTLNTEAFF.

To note about this clone: Mismatch with germline at one junction end may stem from a read error. The chain uses TRBV3-1 (or the pseudogene TRBV3-2) and TRBJ2-1; TRBD1 agrees at 8 bases. There are 17 residues in the CDR3. Germline-derived CDR1 and CDR2 are LGHDT and YNNKEL (reference sequence). DNA for the CDR3: TGTGCCAGCAGCCAACCTCCAGGGGGCAACCTTTACACTGAGCAGTTCTTC. It codes for CASSQPPGGNLYTEQFF.

The J gene is TRBJ2-7, the V gene TRBV7-3; tentative D call: TRBD2 (6 bases). The CDR3 runs to 15 residues. V dropped 2 bases and J dropped 0 bases, with 11 bases sitting between them. Germline V lookup: CDR1 SGHTA, CDR2 FQGTGA. The CDR3 sequence: CASSLLGSSSYEQYF. For the CDR3, the DNA is TGTGCCAGCAGCTTACTCGGGAGCAGCTCCTACGAGCAGTACTTC.

This clone has only one observation. The chain recombines TRBV7-2 with TRBJ1-6; D call uncertain. Trimming cost V 1 base and J 14 bases, with 12 bases left between them. Per the germline V gene, CDR1 is SGHTA and CDR2 is FQGNSA. This CDR3 is built from 13 residues. The CDR3 region has the DNA TGTGCCAGCAGCTTAGGGCCGGTCGGGACCCTCCACTTT. Translating gives CASSLGPVGTLHF.